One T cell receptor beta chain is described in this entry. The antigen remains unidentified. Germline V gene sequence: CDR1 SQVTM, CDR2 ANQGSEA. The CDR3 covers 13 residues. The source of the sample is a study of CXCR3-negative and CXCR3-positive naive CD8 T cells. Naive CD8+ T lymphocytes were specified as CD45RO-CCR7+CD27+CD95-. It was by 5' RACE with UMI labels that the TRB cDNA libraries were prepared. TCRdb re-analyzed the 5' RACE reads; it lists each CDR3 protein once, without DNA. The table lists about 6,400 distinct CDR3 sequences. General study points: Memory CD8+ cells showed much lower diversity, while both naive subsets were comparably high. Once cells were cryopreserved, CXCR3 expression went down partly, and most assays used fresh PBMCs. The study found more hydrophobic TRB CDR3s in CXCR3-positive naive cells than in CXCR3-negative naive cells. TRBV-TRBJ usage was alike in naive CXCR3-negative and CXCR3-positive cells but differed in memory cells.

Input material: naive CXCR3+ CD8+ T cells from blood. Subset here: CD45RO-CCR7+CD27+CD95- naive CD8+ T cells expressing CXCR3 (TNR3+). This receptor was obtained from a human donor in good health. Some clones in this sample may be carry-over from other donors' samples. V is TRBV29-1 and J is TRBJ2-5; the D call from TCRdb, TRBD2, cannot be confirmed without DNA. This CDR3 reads CSVYPLATETQYF. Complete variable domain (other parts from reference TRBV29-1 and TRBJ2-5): SAVISQKPSRDICQRGTSLTIQCQVDSQVTMMFWYRQQPGQSLTLIATANQGSEATYESGFVIDKFPISRPNLTFSTLTVSNMSPEDSSIYLCSVYPLATETQYFGPGTRLLVL.